This T cell receptor (beta chain) comes out of a study of OX40 agonist ivuxolimab in advanced cancers. The protocol was immunoSEQ multiplex PCR, while the TCRdb copy is restricted to in-frame clones and leaves out a portion. The sample lists around 70,000 clones, around 84% occurring once. CDR1 and CDR2 from the germline V gene are MNHEY and SVGAGI. CDR3 length: 12 residues. Trimming took 6 bases from V and 2 from J, leaving 7 bases between them. Material: CD4+ or CD8+ T cells sorted from blood, obtained in a trial of the OX40 agonist ivuxolimab. This rearrangement joins TRBV6-5 to TRBJ2-5; D call uncertain. The receptor comes from an adult with an advanced solid tumor such as melanoma, head and neck, liver or kidney cancer. DNA of the CDR3: TGTGCCAGCAGCCTAGATCAAGAGACCCAGTACTTC. Translating gives CASSLDQETQYF.